The 22 T cell receptor beta chains below come from one sample, sequenced in a study of post-analysis software for immune sequencing data. The study's findings and limits: With TRBV5-6, TRBV5-1 and TRBV20-1 included, about five TRBV segments were more frequent in patients than in controls.

Prepared TCR beta cDNA libraries contained unique molecular identifiers. TCRdb reanalysed the PCR reads using MiXCR and keeps one entry per CDR3 protein. The data show approximately 440,000 distinct CDR3 sequences, around 40% seen once. These receptors lack a known antigen. Sequencing used blood. Receptors were obtained from a girl between 10 and 17 years old with multiple sclerosis.

This clonotype turned up a few times. The chain uses TRBV4-1 and TRBJ1-5; 9 bases are a match to TRBD1. Germline assignment: CDR1 MGHRA and CDR2 YSYEKL. J lost 5 bases, V lost 0 bases, and 5 bases had no gene match. The CDR3 is made up of 16 amino acids. CDR3 sequence reads: CASSQEDRGGYQPQHF. CDR3 sequence (DNA): TGCGCCAGCAGCCAAGAGGACAGGGGAGGGTATCAGCCCCAGCATTTT.

This clonotype was seen only a few times. The chain is built from TRBV20-1 and TRBJ2-5; 8 bases align to TRBD2. Per the germline V gene, CDR1 is DFQATT and CDR2 is SNEGSKA (reference sequence). The CDR3 is 13 amino acids. V lost 3 bases, J lost 11 bases, and 11 bases stayed unmatched. The CDR3 DNA reads TGCAGTGCTAGCGGCGGGAGGCTGCGGGAGCAGTACTTC. As protein: CSASGGRLREQYF.

The rearrangement links TRBV20-1 to TRBJ2-1, with 10 bases aligning to TRBD2. Germline lookup yields CDR1 DFQATT and CDR2 SNEGSKA (reference sequence). This CDR3 contains 15 residues. Trimming took 0 bases from V and 5 from J; bases not matched to a gene: 4. This CDR3 reads CSARDGLAVNNEQFF. CDR3 nucleotides: TGCAGTGCTAGAGATGGACTAGCGGTAAACAATGAGCAGTTCTTC.

As regards this clonotype: The germline gene is not matched at one end of the junction; a read error may be the cause. V and J are TRBV10-3 and TRBJ2-4; D may be TRBD1 (6 bases). The end of the DNA aligns better with TRBJ2-7, so the J call may be wrong. Germline V CDR1 and CDR2: ENHRY, SYGVKD. The CDR3 sequence is 15 residues long. CDR3 protein: CTISESTGQKYEQYF. The CDR3 nucleotides read TGTACCATCAGTGAGTCTACCGGACAGAAATACGAGCAGTACTTC.

The chain joins TRBV5-1 to TRBJ2-5; a weak D match, TRBD2 (8 bases). The germline V and J ends were trimmed by 4 bases and 11 bases, with 21 bases remaining between them. The germline V gene encodes CDR1 SGHRS and CDR2 YFSETQ. The CDR3 has 14 amino acids. The CDR3 loop is CASSREGQSYGQYF. The CDR3 DNA is TGCGCCAGCAGCCGGGAGGGACAGTCCTACGGGCAGTACTTC.

This clonotype was seen only a few times. The J gene is TRBJ2-1, the V gene TRBV7-9; D may be TRBD1 or TRBD2 (5 bases each). This CDR3 spans 14 amino acids. Trimming cost V 5 bases and J 7 bases, with 15 bases left between them. CDR1 SEHNR and CDR2 FQNEAQ come from the germline V gene (reference sequence). The CDR3 loop is CASSPGKGENEQFF. The CDR3 DNA follows: TGTGCCAGCAGCCCAGGGAAGGGAGAGAATGAGCAGTTCTTC.

This clonotype has only a few counts. The chain joins TRBV20-1 to TRBJ2-1, with 8 positions matching TRBD1. The CDR3 runs to 15 residues. V was pared by 6 bases and J by 8 bases, with 15 bases of the junction left unmatched. From germline, CDR1 is DFQATT and CDR2 SNEGSKA (reference sequence). The CDR3 nucleotides are TGCAGTGCCCAGACCGGGGCAGGGGGCTTGGATGAGCAGTTCTTC. It yields the protein CSAQTGAGGLDEQFF.

This clonotype was recorded a few times. V gene TRBV6-2 or TRBV6-3 combines with J gene TRBJ2-5; a possible D gene is TRBD1 (5 bases). The J call may be faulty, since TRBJ2-7 better matches the DNA end. Per germline, CDR1 MNHEY and CDR2 SVGEGT. The CDR3 runs to 13 residues. CDR3 sequence (DNA): TGTGCCAGCACCGCCACAGGTTTCTACGAGCAGTACTTC. It yields the protein CASTATGFYEQYF.

The V and J genes are TRBV24-1 and TRBJ2-1; 10 bases align to TRBD1. CDR1 is KGHDR, CDR2 SFDVKD, per germline. This CDR3 has 16 residues. J gave up 7 bases and V 4 bases, and 9 bases lay outside the gene matches. The CDR3 loop is CATSDPTGTGVNEQFF. CDR3 DNA sequence: TGTGCCACCAGTGACCCTACCGGGACAGGGGTTAATGAGCAGTTCTTC.

The chain uses TRBV15 and TRBJ1-2, with a tentative D call TRBD1 (5 bases). The V gene's germline CDR1 is LNHNV and CDR2 YYDKDF (reference sequence). Trimming took 4 bases from V and 2 from J, leaving 14 bases between them. CDR3 length: 15 residues. The CDR3 is CATSTSRGPNYGYTF. In DNA form, the CDR3 reads TGTGCCACCAGCACCAGCCGGGGACCAAACTATGGCTACACCTTC.

The chain carries TRBV7-4 and TRBJ2-7; 9 positions agree with TRBD1. V was pared by 2 bases and J by 6 bases, with 8 bases of the junction left unmatched. CDR1 and CDR2 (germline): SGHVT, SQSDAQ. There are 15 residues in the CDR3. DNA of the CDR3: TGTGCCAGCAGCTTATGGCCGGACAGGGGAGGCGAGCAGTACTTC. It codes for CASSLWPDRGGEQYF.

This clonotype came up a few times. The rearrangement joins TRBV12-3 or TRBV12-4 to TRBJ2-3, with TRBD2 as a possible D gene (5 bases). The CDR3 length is 13 residues. Trimming took off 6 bases at V and 6 bases at J, with 13 bases between the two ends. The chain's CDR3 is CASSSGVPDTQYF. In nucleotides, the CDR3 is TGTGCCAGCAGCTCCGGGGTTCCTGATACGCAGTATTTT.

The rearrangement uses TRBV6-6 and TRBJ2-5; the match to TRBD1 covers 10 bases. The J call may be in error: the DNA end matches TRBJ2-7 better. Germline-derived CDR1 and CDR2 are MNHNY and SVGAGI (reference sequence). The CDR3 is 14 residues long. CDR3 amino acids: CASSKGDRGHEQYF. In nucleotides, the CDR3 is TGTGCCAGCAGCAAAGGGGACAGGGGCCACGAGCAGTACTTC.

This clonotype was seen more than once but under ten times. The chain combines TRBV12-3 or TRBV12-4 with TRBJ2-7; 7 nucleotides agree with TRBD2. This CDR3 region has 14 residues. The V and J ends lost 0 bases and 5 bases, in that order; junction bases with no gene match: 4. CDR3 residues: CASSLAKTSHEQYF. CDR3 coding DNA: TGTGCCAGCAGTTTAGCAAAGACTAGCCACGAGCAGTACTTC.

The V and J genes are TRBV2 and TRBJ2-1; D is uncertain. Germline V gene data show CDR1 as SNHLY and CDR2 as FYNNEI. Trimming shortened V by 7 bases and J by 1 base, and 14 bases separated the two germline ends. CDR3 length: 15 amino acids. The CDR3 DNA is TGTGCCAGCAATCTGGACGCTGGTTCCTACAATGAGCAGTTCTTC. Amino acid sequence: CASNLDAGSYNEQFF.

This chain joins TRBV4-3 and TRBJ2-7, with TRBD1 matching 9 bases. This CDR3 has 15 amino acids. Trimming at V came to 2 bases and at J to 7 bases, leaving 9 bases not matched to a gene. Per germline, CDR1 LGHNA and CDR2 YSLEER. The CDR3 nucleotides read TGCGCCAGCAGCCAAATTGGACAGGGGTACAATGAGCAGTACTTC. It encodes CASSQIGQGYNEQYF.

V gene TRBV7-9 combines with J gene TRBJ2-7; D remains unclear. Germline V gene lookup returns CDR1 SEHNR and CDR2 FQNEAQ (reference sequence). Trimming took off 2 bases at V and 6 bases at J, with 14 bases between the two ends. CDR3 length equals 14 residues. Here the CDR3 DNA reads TGTGCCAGCAGCTTACCCAGACGAGAGGCCGAGCAGTACTTC. This codes for CASSLPRREAEQYF.

This clonotype was detected only a few times. The V call is TRBV12-3 or TRBV12-4, the J call TRBJ2-1; a possible D gene is TRBD2 (5 bases). The germline V and J ends were trimmed by 10 bases and 9 bases, with 22 bases remaining between them. CDR3 length: 14 residues. CDR3 in DNA: TGTGCCATCCTAGGGCGCGACTACCGGGGTGAGCAGTTCTTC. Translating it yields CAILGRDYRGEQFF.

The chain links TRBV7-9 to TRBJ1-2; D not certain. The CDR3 runs to 12 residues. The V end lost 5 bases, the J end lost 8 bases, and 12 bases lay between the germline ends. Germline assignment: CDR1 SEHNR and CDR2 FQNEAQ (reference sequence). CDR3 residues: CASSPTRRGYTF. CDR3 bases: TGTGCCAGCAGCCCTACTCGGCGAGGCTACACCTTC.

This clonotype was seen more than once but under ten times. The V gene is TRBV20-1, the J gene TRBJ2-5, with D possibly matching TRBD1 (6 bases). With 0 bases removed from V and 3 bases from J, the gap between germline ends came to 17 bases. The CDR3 has 16 residues. Germline V lookup: CDR1 DFQATT, CDR2 SNEGSKA (reference sequence). As DNA, the CDR3 is TGCAGTGCTAGAGATCCCCCCGACAGGTTCGAAGAGACCCAGTACTTC. Protein product: CSARDPPDRFEETQYF.

To note about this clonotype: This may come from a read error, since a much larger clone is one base off. J is TRBJ2-5 and V is TRBV3-1; 8 nucleotides match TRBD2. The J call may be incorrect, as the DNA end agrees better with TRBJ2-7. This CDR3 region has 13 residues. Germline V lookup: CDR1 LGHDT, CDR2 YNNKEL (reference sequence). The chain's CDR3 is CASSHTSGYEQYF. In DNA form, the CDR3 reads TGTGCCAGCAGCCATACTAGCGGCTACGAGCAGTACTTC.

The chain couples TRBV20-1 to TRBJ1-4, with a weak D call TRBD1 (5 bases). Trimming took 0 bases from V and 2 from J, leaving 10 bases between them. The CDR3 consists of 15 residues. In germline, CDR1 is DFQATT, CDR2 SNEGSKA (reference sequence). CDR3 coding DNA: TGCAGTGCTAGAGATCCCCAGGGTACTAATGAAAAACTGTTTTTT. Protein: CSARDPQGTNEKLFF.